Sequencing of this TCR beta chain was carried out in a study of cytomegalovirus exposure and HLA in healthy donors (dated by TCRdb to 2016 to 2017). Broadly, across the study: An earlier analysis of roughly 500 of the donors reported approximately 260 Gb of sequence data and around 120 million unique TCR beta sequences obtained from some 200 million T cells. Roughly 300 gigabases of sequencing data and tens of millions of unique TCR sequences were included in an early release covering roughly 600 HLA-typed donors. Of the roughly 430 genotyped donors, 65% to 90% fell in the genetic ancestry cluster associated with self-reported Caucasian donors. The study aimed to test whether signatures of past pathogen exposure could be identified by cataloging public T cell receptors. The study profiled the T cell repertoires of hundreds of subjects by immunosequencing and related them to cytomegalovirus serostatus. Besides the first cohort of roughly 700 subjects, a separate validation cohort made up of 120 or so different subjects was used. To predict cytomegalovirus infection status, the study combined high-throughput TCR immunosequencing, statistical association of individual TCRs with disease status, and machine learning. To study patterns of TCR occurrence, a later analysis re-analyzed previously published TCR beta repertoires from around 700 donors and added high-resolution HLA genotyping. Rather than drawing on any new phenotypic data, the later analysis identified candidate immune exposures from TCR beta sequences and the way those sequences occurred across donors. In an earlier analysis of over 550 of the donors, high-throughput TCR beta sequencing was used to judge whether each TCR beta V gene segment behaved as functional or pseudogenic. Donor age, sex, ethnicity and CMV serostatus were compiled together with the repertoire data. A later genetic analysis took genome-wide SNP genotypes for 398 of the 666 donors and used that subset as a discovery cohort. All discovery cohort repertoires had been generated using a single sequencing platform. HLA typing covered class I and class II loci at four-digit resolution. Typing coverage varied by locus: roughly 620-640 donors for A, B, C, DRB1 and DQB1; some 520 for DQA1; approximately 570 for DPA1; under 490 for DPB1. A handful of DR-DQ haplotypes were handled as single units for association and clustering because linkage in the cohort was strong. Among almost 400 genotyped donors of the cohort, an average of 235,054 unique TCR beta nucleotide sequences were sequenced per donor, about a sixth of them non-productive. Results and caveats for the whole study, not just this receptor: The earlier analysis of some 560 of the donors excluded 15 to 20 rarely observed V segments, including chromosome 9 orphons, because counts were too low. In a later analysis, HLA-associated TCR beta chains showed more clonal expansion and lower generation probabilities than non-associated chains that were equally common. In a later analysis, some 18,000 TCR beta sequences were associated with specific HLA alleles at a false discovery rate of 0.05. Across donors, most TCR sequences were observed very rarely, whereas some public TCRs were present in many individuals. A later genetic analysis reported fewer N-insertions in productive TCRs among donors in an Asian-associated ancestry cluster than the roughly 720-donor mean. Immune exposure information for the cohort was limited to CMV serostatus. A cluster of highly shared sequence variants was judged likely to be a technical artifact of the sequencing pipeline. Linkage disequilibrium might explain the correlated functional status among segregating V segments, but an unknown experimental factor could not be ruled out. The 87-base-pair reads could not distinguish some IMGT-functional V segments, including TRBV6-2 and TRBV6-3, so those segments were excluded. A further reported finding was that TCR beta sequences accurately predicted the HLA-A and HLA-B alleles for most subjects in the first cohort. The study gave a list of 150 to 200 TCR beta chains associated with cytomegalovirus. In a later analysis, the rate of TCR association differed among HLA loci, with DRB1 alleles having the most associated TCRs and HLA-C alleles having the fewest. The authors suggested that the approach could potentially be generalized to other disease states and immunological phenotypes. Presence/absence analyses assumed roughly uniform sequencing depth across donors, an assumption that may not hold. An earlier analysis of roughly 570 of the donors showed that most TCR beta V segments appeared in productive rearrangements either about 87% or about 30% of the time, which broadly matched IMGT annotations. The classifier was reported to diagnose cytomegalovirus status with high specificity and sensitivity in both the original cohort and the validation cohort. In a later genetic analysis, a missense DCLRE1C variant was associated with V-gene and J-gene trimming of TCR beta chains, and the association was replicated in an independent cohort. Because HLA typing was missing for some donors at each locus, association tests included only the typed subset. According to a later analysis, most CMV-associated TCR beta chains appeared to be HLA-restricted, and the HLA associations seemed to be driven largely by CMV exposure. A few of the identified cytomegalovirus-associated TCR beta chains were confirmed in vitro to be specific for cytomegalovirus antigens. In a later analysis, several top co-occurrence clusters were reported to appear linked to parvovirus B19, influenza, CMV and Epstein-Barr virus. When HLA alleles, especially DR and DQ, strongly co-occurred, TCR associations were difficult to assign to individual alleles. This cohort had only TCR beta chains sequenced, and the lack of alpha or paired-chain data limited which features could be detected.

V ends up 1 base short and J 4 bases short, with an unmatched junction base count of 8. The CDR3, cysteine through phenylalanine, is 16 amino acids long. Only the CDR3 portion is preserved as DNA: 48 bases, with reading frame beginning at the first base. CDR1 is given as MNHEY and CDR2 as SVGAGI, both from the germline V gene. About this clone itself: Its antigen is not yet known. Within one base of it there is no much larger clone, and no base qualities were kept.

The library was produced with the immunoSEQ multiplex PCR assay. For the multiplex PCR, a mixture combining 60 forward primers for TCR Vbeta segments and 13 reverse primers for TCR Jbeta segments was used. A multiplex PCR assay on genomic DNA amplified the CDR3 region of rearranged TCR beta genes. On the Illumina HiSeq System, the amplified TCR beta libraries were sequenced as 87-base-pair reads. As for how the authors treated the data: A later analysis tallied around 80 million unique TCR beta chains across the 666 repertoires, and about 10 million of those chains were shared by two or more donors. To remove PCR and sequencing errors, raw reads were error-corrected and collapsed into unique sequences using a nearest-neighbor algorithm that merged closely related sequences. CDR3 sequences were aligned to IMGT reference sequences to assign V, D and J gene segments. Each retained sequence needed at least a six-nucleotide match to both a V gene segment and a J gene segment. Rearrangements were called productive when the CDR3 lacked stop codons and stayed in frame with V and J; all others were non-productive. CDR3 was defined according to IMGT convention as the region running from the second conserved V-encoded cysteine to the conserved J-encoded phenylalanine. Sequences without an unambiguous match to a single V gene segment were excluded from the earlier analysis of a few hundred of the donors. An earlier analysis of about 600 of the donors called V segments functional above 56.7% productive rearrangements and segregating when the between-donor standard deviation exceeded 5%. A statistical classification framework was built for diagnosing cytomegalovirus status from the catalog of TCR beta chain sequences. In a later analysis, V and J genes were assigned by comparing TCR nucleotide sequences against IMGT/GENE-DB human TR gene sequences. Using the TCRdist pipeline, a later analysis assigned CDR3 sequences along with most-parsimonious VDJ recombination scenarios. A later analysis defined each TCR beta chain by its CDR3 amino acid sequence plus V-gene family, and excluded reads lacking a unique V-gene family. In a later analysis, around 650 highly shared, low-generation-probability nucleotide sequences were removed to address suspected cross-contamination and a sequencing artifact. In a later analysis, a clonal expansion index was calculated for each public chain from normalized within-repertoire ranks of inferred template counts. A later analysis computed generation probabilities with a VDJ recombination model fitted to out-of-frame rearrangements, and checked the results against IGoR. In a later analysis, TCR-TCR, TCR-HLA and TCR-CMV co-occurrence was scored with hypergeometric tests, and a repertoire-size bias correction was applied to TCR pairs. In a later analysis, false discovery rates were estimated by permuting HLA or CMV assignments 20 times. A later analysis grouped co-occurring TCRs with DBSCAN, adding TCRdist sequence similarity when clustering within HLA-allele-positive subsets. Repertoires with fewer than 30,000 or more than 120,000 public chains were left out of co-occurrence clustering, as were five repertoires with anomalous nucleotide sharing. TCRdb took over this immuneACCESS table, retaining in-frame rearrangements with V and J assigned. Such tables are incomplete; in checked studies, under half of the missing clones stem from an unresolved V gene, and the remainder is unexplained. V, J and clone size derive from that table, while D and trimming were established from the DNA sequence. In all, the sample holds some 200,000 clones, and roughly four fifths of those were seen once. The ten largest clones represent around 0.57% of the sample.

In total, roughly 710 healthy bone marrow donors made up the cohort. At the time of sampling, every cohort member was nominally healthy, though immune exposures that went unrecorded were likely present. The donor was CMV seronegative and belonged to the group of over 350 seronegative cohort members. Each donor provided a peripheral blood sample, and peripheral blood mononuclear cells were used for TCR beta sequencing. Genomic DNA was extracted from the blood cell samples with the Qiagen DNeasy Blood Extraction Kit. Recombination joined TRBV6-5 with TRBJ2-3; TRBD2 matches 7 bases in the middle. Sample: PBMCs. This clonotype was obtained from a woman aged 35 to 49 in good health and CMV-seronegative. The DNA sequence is TGTGCCAGCAGTTACTGGGCTAGCGGTACTTCAGATACGCAGTATTTT. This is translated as CASSYWASGTSDTQYF.